This T cell receptor (beta chain) was documented in a study of control samples from healthy donors and cancer patients. V lost 3 bases to trimming and J lost 5 bases; unmatched junction nucleotides: 8. This CDR3 comprises 14 residues. CDR1 is SGHNT, CDR2 YYREEE, per germline (reference sequence). Produced via immunoSEQ multiplex PCR; TCRdb's table is partial and in-frame only. The profile shows 150,000 to 200,000 clones, roughly 92% of them singletons. The TCR originated in a woman between 18 and 29 years old in good health. The chain combines TRBV5-4 with TRBJ2-7; 7 bases align to TRBD2. The sequenced sample was blood. CDR3 sequence (DNA): TGTGCCAGCAGCTCCCGGGGAGGGACGAACGAGCAGTACTTC. It is translated as CASSSRGGTNEQYF.